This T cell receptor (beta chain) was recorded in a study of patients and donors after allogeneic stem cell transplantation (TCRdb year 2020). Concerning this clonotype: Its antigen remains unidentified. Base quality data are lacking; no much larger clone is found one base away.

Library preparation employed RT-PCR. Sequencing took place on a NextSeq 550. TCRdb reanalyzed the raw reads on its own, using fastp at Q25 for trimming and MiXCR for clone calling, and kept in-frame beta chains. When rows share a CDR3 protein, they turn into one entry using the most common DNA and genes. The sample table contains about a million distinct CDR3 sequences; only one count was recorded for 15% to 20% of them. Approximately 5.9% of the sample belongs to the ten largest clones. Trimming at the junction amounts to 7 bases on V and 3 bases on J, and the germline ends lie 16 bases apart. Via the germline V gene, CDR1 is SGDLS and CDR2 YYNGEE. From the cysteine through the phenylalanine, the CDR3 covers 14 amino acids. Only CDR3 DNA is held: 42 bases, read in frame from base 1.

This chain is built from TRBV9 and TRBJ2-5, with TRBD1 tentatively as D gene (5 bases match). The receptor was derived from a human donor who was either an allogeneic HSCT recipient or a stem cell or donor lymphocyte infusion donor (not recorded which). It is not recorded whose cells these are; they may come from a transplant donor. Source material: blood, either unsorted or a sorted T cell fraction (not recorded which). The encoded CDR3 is CASPQVAGKETQYF. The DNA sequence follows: TGTGCCAGCCCTCAGGTGGCAGGGAAAGAGACCCAGTACTTC.